A selection of T cell receptor beta chains follows, all from one sample in a study of blood T cells in healthy people across ages. A single record per CDR3 protein comes from TCRdb applying MiXCR to the 5' RACE reads. The top ten clones hold 25% to 35% of a sample with 700,000 or so distinct CDR3 sequences, around 38% of them seen once. Source material: blood. The source of these receptors is a man older than 75 in good health. The CDR3 runs from the conserved cysteine through the conserved F or W. The size field is filled for only some rows; it gives once, few, many or a size class.

>TRBJ2-5|few|TRBV5-1
CASSGGPKETQYF
>TRBJ2-4|-|TRBV6-2/TRBV6-3
CASSRAAKNIQYF
>TRBJ1-4|-|TRBV7-9
CASTPATNEKLFF
>TRBJ2-1|-|TRBV20-1
CGARGQAGTNEQFF
>TRBJ2-5|-|TRBV29-1
CSVVAGGRGGETQYF
>TRBJ2-3|-|TRBV20-1
CSASPSGRDLGADTQYF
>TRBJ1-1|-|TRBV20-1
CSAGTGTGLTEAFF
>TRBJ2-2|-|TRBV6-2/TRBV6-3
CASTREGDTGELFF
>TRBJ2-5|few|TRBV7-2
CASSLVAGGSRETQYF
>TRBJ1-4|-|TRBV7-9
CASSLVYGNNEKLFF
>TRBJ2-1|many|TRBV10-3
CAISGSNEQFF
>TRBJ2-5|-|TRBV9
CASSGRLAGGRYQETQYF